A single sample is the source of the 5 T cell receptor beta chains below, sequenced in a study of T-cell memory formation after mild COVID-19. MiXCR was run by TCRdb on the 5' RACE reads, yielding one entry per CDR3 protein. The sample has roughly 170,000 distinct CDR3 sequences, around a sixth seen once; the top ten hold roughly 3.7%. The specimen was PBMCs or a T cell subset sorted from them (not recorded which). The source is a man younger than 35 who had mild COVID-19 (a few samples of this study predate the infection). Cell type and time point are not known.

The J gene is TRBJ2-5, the V gene TRBV28; the D gene is possibly TRBD2 (6 bases). The CDR3 loop spans 14 amino acids. Trimming shortened V by 3 bases and J by 7 bases, and 15 bases separated the two germline ends. CDR1 MDHEN and CDR2 SYDVKM come from the germline V gene. CDR3 DNA: TGTGCCAGCAGTTTCCGCACGGGTAGCGGGACCCAGTACTTC. Residues: CASSFRTGSGTQYF.

The rearrangement joins TRBV28 to TRBJ1-4, with TRBD1 identical over 7 bases. CDR3 size: 15 residues. V shed 6 bases and J 3 bases; nucleotides not matched to a gene: 7. Germline V gives CDR1 MDHEN, CDR2 SYDVKM. This CDR3 is CASSGGDRANEKLFF. The CDR3 DNA is TGTGCCAGCAGCGGGGGCGACAGGGCTAATGAAAAACTGTTTTTT.

V usage is TRBV20-1 and J usage is TRBJ1-2, with D unresolved. Trimming pared 1 base from V and 1 base from J, leaving 7 bases between. Per germline, CDR1 DFQATT and CDR2 SNEGSKA (reference sequence). The CDR3 sequence is 13 residues long. The CDR3 protein is CSARAPSNYGYTF. In DNA form, the CDR3 reads TGCAGTGCTAGAGCCCCCAGTAACTATGGCTACACCTTC.

The chain recombines TRBV5-6 with TRBJ2-7, with D perhaps matching TRBD2 (6 bases). The CDR3 length is 14 residues. Germline assignment: CDR1 SGHDT and CDR2 YYEEEE. V was cut by 9 bases and J by 0 bases, with 16 bases left in between. The CDR3 reads CATRARGSSYEQYF. CDR3 coding DNA: TGTGCCACCAGGGCACGGGGGTCCTCCTACGAGCAGTACTTC.

The CDR3 DNA sequence: TGTGCCAGCAGCGTTACAGATAATTCACCCCTCCACTTT. Its protein product is CASSVTDNSPLHF. The rearrangement uses TRBV9 and TRBJ1-6; D ambiguous. Germline V gene lookup returns CDR1 SGDLS and CDR2 YYNGEE. This CDR3 contains 13 residues. The germline V and J ends were trimmed by 2 bases and 5 bases, with 5 bases remaining between them.